Below are 16 T cell receptor beta chains sequenced from a single sample in a study of CD8 T cells in ankylosing spondylitis. TCRdb reprocessed the 5' RACE reads with MiXCR, giving one entry per CDR3 protein. The sample gives just over 350,000 distinct CDR3 sequences, 20% of which show up once; around 13% is in the top ten. Sequencing was done on a sample of blood, either unsorted or a sorted T cell fraction (not recorded which). These receptors were obtained from a male donor with ankylosing spondylitis or in good health (not recorded which).

Only a few counts were recorded for this clonotype. The chain links TRBV6-5 to TRBJ2-7, with TRBD2 matching over 10 bases. Germline trimming cut 3 bases from V and 3 bases from J; bases unmatched to any gene: 5. Germline lookup yields CDR1 MNHEY and CDR2 SVGAGI. The length of the CDR3 is 15 residues. The CDR3 region has the DNA TGTGCCAGCAGTTATCCTAGCGGGGGAAACTACGAGCAGTACTTC. Translating gives CASSYPSGGNYEQYF.

The genes are TRBV14 and TRBJ2-1, with 9 bases matching TRBD2. The V and J ends lost 0 bases and 4 bases, in that order; junction bases with no gene match: 4. This CDR3 is built from 16 residues. CDR1 is SGHDN and CDR2 is FVKESK in the germline V gene. The CDR3 sequence: CASSQDWRGGYNEQFF. CDR3 bases: TGTGCCAGCAGCCAAGATTGGCGGGGGGGGTACAATGAGCAGTTCTTC.

This rearrangement joins TRBV2 to TRBJ2-7, with D perhaps matching TRBD1 or TRBD2 (6 bases each). Germline lookup yields CDR1 SNHLY and CDR2 FYNNEI. This CDR3 contains 16 residues. V dropped 1 base and J dropped 0 bases, with 13 bases sitting between them. The CDR3 protein is CASSEGLGGTSYEQYF. The CDR3 DNA reads as TGTGCCAGCAGTGAAGGATTAGGGGGGACCTCCTACGAGCAGTACTTC. The whole variable domain, filled in from reference TRBV2 and TRBJ2-7, reads EPEVTQTPSHQVTQMGQEVILRCVPISNHLYFYWYRQILGQKVEFLVSFYNNEISEKSEIFDDQFSVERPDGSNFTLKIRSTKLEDSAMYFCASSEGLGGTSYEQYFGPGTRLTVT.

This chain uses TRBV29-1 with TRBJ2-3; D may be TRBD1 or TRBD2 (5 bases each). The CDR3 sequence is 12 residues long. V shed 7 bases and J shed 5 bases, with 13 bases lying between them. The germline V gene has CDR1 SQVTM and CDR2 ANQGSEA. CDR3 nucleotides: TGCAGCGGGGGGACGGCTGGAGATACGCAGTATTTT. It codes for CSGGTAGDTQYF.

This clonotype was detected once. This chain joins TRBV2 and TRBJ2-3; no clear D gene. There are 14 residues in the CDR3. CDR1 and CDR2 from the germline V gene are SNHLY and FYNNEI. The V and J ends lost 8 bases and 2 bases respectively, with 14 bases between them. CDR3 amino acids: CASLSAPNTDTQYF. The CDR3 DNA reads TGTGCCAGCTTGAGCGCCCCCAACACAGATACGCAGTATTTT.

The chain combines TRBV4-1 with TRBJ2-1, with a weak D call TRBD1 (6 bases). CDR1 is MGHRA and CDR2 is YSYEKL in the germline V gene. The CDR3 extends over 16 amino acids. Between the trimmed V and J ends, which lost 2 bases and 3 bases, there was a span of 14 bases. The CDR3 coding sequence is TGCGCCAGCAGCCAAACCGCCACAGGGAACTACAATGAGCAGTTCTTC. Its protein is CASSQTATGNYNEQFF.

This clonotype appeared a few times. J is TRBJ1-4 and V is TRBV24-1, with D perhaps TRBD1 (5 bases). With 5 bases removed from V and 6 bases from J, the gap between germline ends came to 15 bases. The CDR3 spans 15 residues. Per germline, CDR1 KGHDR and CDR2 SFDVKD. The CDR3 sequence: CATSALRGVYEKLFF. In DNA, the CDR3 is TGTGCCACCAGTGCCCTGCGGGGGGTTTATGAAAAACTGTTTTTT.

The V and J genes are TRBV4-1 and TRBJ2-5; the D gene could be TRBD1 or TRBD2 (6 bases each). The CDR3 runs 14 residues. V was clipped by 3 bases and J by 5 bases, with 13 bases between them. CDR1 and CDR2 (germline): MGHRA, YSYEKL. The CDR3 is CASSQPDSGETQYF. The CDR3 DNA reads TGCGCCAGCAGCCAGCCGGACAGCGGGGAGACCCAGTACTTC.

This clonotype appeared a few times. The genes are TRBV30 and TRBJ2-1; 8 nucleotides align to TRBD2. The junction had 6 bases not matched to a gene; V was cut back by 5 bases and J by 0 bases. Per the germline V gene, CDR1 is GTSNPN and CDR2 is SVGIG (reference sequence). This CDR3 is built from 15 residues. The CDR3 DNA sequence: TGTGCCTGGGGTAGCGGGACCAACTCCTACAATGAGCAGTTCTTC. It encodes CAWGSGTNSYNEQFF.

The chain has TRBV20-1 and TRBJ2-7; tentative D call: TRBD2 (5 bases). The germline gives CDR1 DFQATT, CDR2 SNEGSKA (reference sequence). This CDR3 is built from 15 residues. V was trimmed by 5 bases and J by 0 bases, leaving 17 bases between them. CDR3 sequence: CSAEEADLLSYEQYF. The DNA for the CDR3 is TGCAGTGCTGAGGAGGCAGACCTACTCTCCTACGAGCAGTACTTC.

This clonotype came up a few times. The rearrangement uses TRBV27 and TRBJ2-3; D remains ambiguous. The CDR3 totals 14 residues. Germline V gene lookup returns CDR1 MNHEY and CDR2 SMNVEV (reference sequence). Trimming removed 0 bases at V and 4 bases at J, with 8 bases between. In DNA, the CDR3 is TGTGCCAGCAGTTTATCGGTTGGAGCAGATACGCAGTATTTT. Its protein product is CASSLSVGADTQYF.

This clonotype was seen more than once but under ten times. The rearrangement joins TRBV6-2 or TRBV6-3 to TRBJ1-1, with D tentatively TRBD1 (5 bases). CDR1 is MNHEY and CDR2 is SVGEGT in the germline V gene. The CDR3 is made up of 14 amino acids. V was trimmed by 1 base and J by 2 bases, leaving 8 bases between them. CDR3 coding DNA: TGTGCCAGCAGTTACTGGGGCAGCAACACTGAAGCTTTCTTT. Amino acid sequence: CASSYWGSNTEAFF.

This clonotype was observed a handful of times. This chain connects TRBV12-3 or TRBV12-4 to TRBJ2-7; TRBD1 matches 10 bases. Unmatched junction bases numbered 3, after V lost 0 bases and J lost 4 bases. The CDR3 has 15 amino acids. The CDR3 region has the DNA TGTGCCAGCAGTTTAGCCACGGGACAGGGGTACGAGCAGTACTTC. Amino acids: CASSLATGQGYEQYF.

This chain uses TRBV11-2 with TRBJ2-2; 8 nucleotides match TRBD1. This CDR3 is 18 amino acids long. V dropped 0 bases and J dropped 7; count of bases not matched to a gene: 13. Germline-derived CDR1 and CDR2 are SGHAT and FQNNGV. The CDR3 sequence: CASSLEGDRGLKGGELFF. CDR3 DNA sequence: TGTGCCAGCAGCTTAGAAGGAGACAGGGGCCTAAAGGGCGGGGAGCTGTTTTTT.

This clonotype showed up just a few times. For the CDR3, the DNA is TGTGCCAGCAGTTTATACGGGGGTAATAGCAATCAGCCCCAGCATTTT. This translates into CASSLYGGNSNQPQHF. V usage is TRBV27 and J usage is TRBJ1-5; tentative D call: TRBD1 (5 bases). Deletions cut 1 base from V and 0 bases from J, with 10 bases between. The CDR3 spans 16 residues. The germline V gene encodes CDR1 MNHEY and CDR2 SMNVEV (reference sequence).

The chain combines TRBV6-1 with TRBJ2-7; 7 nucleotides line up with TRBD1. Germline CDR1 reads MNHNS; CDR2 reads SASEGT. This CDR3 region has 15 residues. Unmatched junction bases numbered 9, after V lost 7 bases and J lost 0 bases. The DNA for the CDR3 is TGTGCCAGCAAACGATGGACAGGTGACTCCTACGAGCAGTACTTC. Residues: CASKRWTGDSYEQYF.